This entry concerns a single T cell receptor beta chain. V was clipped by 4 bases and J by 6 bases; unmatched bases: 8. Germline V lookup: CDR1 PRHDT, CDR2 FYEKMQ (reference sequence). This CDR3 spans 15 amino acids. This sample stems from a study of control samples from healthy donors and cancer patients. Data came from immunoSEQ multiplex PCR; TCRdb stores just in-frame clones and leaves some out. The sample carries about 83,000 clones, 91% recorded once. This clonotype was obtained from a man aged 50-60 years in good health. This rearrangement joins TRBV13 to TRBJ2-3; 9 bases map to TRBD2. Sample: blood. For the CDR3, the DNA is TGTGCCAGCAGCTGGACTAGCGCTCCGTCGGATACGCAGTATTTT. This encodes CASSWTSAPSDTQYF.